The sequence of this T cell receptor beta chain was determined in a study of blood T cell repertoires in COVID-19. Study background: The origin of the acute and convalescent COVID-19 samples was the United States, Italy and Spain.

In the authors' methods: Estimated nucleated cell counts came from reference gene primer amplification. Profiled with immunoSEQ multiplex PCR; TCRdb holds only in-frame clones, not every one. V and J calls and clone size are given by that table; D and trimming were obtained from the DNA. The table includes around 260,000 clones, around 85% detected once. Germline values: CDR1 LGHNA, CDR2 YNFKEQ. The CDR3 is made up of 17 amino acids. V was trimmed by 0 bases and J by 6 bases, leaving 20 bases between them. Enrollment of patients from Seattle took place during active infection, with longitudinal follow-up. This clone appeared a few times.

The source of this sequence is a human donor with COVID-19, enrolled during active disease. The donor label of this sample is uncertain. The chain couples TRBV4-2 to TRBJ1-2; tentative D call: TRBD1 (6 bases). Sample: peripheral blood. The CDR3 is CASSQDISTGGRDGYTF. Here the CDR3 DNA reads TGTGCCAGCAGCCAAGATATCTCTACGGGGGGGCGCGATGGCTACACCTTC.